These 4 T cell receptor beta chains were sequenced from one sample in a study of T-cell reconstitution after alpha-beta-depleted transplantation in children. Preparation of the TCRbeta library was carried out with unique molecular identifiers. A single record per CDR3 protein comes from TCRdb applying MiXCR to the PCR reads. The table includes 900,000 or so distinct CDR3 sequences, about 16% detected once. This material consisted of PBMCs, mostly from graft donor cells, taken 360 days after TCRalphabeta/CD19-depleted stem cell transplant. These receptor sequences come from a male patient aged 5 to 17 who had a stem cell transplant for acute lymphoblastic leukemia, so the T cells may come from the graft donor.

The chain uses TRBV9 and TRBJ2-1; D is perhaps TRBD1 (5 bases). CDR3 length: 13 amino acids. CDR1 and CDR2 (germline): SGDLS, YYNGEE. V was cut by 3 bases and J by 2 bases, with 6 bases left in between. The DNA of the CDR3 is TGTGCCAGCAGCGCGGACACCTACAATGAGCAGTTCTTC. Translated: CASSADTYNEQFF.

V gene TRBV6-4 combines with J gene TRBJ2-1, with D perhaps matching TRBD2 (6 bases). The germline V gene has CDR1 MRHNA and CDR2 SNTAGT. V dropped 0 bases and J dropped 9 bases, with 18 bases sitting between them. The CDR3 has 16 residues. Here the CDR3 DNA reads TGTGCCAGCAGTGACTCGAGGGTTTGGCGGAGGGGTGAGCAGTTCTTC. Amino acid sequence: CASSDSRVWRRGEQFF.

The chain links TRBV11-2 to TRBJ2-2, with TRBD1 matching over 10 bases. V lost 4 bases and J lost 1; bases outside the gene matches: 18. The CDR3 covers 21 residues. Germline loops: CDR1 SGHAT, CDR2 FQNNGV. The DNA for the CDR3 is TGTGCCAGCAGCTACCGAGGCTCCGGGACAGGGGCTGCTCAGAACACCGGGGAGCTGTTTTTT. Its protein is CASSYRGSGTGAAQNTGELFF.

In its sample, this clonotype was seen many times. The rearrangement joins TRBV20-1 to TRBJ2-1; D ambiguous. The V gene's germline CDR1 is DFQATT and CDR2 SNEGSKA (reference sequence). The CDR3 is 14 residues long. V lost 3 bases, J lost 2 bases, and 11 bases lay in between. CDR3 protein: CSASNVVPYNEQFF. CDR3 nucleotides: TGCAGTGCTAGTAACGTCGTTCCCTACAATGAGCAGTTCTTC.